This record covers a single T cell receptor beta chain. Its antigen is not known. These data originate in a study of post-analysis software for immune sequencing data. Study findings and constraints: With TRBV5-6, TRBV5-1 and TRBV20-1 included, about five TRBV segments were more frequent in patients than in controls. The study found significantly lower normalized Chao1 diversity in multiple sclerosis patients than in controls.

Germline CDR1 DFQATT, CDR2 SNEGSKA (reference sequence). V was clipped by 2 bases and J by 3 bases; unmatched bases: 7. The CDR3 consists of 14 residues. Carried by the TCR beta cDNA libraries were unique molecular identifiers. The source material, 1 to 10 million T cells, gave rise to about 500,000 cDNA molecules. TCRdb passed the PCR reads through MiXCR, listing each CDR3 protein once. The table shows 250,000 to 300,000 distinct CDR3 sequences, with 36% occurring only once. Material for sequencing was blood. This receptor was taken from a girl between 10 and 17 years old with multiple sclerosis. The chain recombines TRBV20-1 with TRBJ2-7; TRBD1 matches at 7 bases. The CDR3 sequence: CSARQTGTVYEQYF. The CDR3 region has the DNA TGCAGTGCTAGACAAACCGGGACAGTCTACGAGCAGTACTTC.